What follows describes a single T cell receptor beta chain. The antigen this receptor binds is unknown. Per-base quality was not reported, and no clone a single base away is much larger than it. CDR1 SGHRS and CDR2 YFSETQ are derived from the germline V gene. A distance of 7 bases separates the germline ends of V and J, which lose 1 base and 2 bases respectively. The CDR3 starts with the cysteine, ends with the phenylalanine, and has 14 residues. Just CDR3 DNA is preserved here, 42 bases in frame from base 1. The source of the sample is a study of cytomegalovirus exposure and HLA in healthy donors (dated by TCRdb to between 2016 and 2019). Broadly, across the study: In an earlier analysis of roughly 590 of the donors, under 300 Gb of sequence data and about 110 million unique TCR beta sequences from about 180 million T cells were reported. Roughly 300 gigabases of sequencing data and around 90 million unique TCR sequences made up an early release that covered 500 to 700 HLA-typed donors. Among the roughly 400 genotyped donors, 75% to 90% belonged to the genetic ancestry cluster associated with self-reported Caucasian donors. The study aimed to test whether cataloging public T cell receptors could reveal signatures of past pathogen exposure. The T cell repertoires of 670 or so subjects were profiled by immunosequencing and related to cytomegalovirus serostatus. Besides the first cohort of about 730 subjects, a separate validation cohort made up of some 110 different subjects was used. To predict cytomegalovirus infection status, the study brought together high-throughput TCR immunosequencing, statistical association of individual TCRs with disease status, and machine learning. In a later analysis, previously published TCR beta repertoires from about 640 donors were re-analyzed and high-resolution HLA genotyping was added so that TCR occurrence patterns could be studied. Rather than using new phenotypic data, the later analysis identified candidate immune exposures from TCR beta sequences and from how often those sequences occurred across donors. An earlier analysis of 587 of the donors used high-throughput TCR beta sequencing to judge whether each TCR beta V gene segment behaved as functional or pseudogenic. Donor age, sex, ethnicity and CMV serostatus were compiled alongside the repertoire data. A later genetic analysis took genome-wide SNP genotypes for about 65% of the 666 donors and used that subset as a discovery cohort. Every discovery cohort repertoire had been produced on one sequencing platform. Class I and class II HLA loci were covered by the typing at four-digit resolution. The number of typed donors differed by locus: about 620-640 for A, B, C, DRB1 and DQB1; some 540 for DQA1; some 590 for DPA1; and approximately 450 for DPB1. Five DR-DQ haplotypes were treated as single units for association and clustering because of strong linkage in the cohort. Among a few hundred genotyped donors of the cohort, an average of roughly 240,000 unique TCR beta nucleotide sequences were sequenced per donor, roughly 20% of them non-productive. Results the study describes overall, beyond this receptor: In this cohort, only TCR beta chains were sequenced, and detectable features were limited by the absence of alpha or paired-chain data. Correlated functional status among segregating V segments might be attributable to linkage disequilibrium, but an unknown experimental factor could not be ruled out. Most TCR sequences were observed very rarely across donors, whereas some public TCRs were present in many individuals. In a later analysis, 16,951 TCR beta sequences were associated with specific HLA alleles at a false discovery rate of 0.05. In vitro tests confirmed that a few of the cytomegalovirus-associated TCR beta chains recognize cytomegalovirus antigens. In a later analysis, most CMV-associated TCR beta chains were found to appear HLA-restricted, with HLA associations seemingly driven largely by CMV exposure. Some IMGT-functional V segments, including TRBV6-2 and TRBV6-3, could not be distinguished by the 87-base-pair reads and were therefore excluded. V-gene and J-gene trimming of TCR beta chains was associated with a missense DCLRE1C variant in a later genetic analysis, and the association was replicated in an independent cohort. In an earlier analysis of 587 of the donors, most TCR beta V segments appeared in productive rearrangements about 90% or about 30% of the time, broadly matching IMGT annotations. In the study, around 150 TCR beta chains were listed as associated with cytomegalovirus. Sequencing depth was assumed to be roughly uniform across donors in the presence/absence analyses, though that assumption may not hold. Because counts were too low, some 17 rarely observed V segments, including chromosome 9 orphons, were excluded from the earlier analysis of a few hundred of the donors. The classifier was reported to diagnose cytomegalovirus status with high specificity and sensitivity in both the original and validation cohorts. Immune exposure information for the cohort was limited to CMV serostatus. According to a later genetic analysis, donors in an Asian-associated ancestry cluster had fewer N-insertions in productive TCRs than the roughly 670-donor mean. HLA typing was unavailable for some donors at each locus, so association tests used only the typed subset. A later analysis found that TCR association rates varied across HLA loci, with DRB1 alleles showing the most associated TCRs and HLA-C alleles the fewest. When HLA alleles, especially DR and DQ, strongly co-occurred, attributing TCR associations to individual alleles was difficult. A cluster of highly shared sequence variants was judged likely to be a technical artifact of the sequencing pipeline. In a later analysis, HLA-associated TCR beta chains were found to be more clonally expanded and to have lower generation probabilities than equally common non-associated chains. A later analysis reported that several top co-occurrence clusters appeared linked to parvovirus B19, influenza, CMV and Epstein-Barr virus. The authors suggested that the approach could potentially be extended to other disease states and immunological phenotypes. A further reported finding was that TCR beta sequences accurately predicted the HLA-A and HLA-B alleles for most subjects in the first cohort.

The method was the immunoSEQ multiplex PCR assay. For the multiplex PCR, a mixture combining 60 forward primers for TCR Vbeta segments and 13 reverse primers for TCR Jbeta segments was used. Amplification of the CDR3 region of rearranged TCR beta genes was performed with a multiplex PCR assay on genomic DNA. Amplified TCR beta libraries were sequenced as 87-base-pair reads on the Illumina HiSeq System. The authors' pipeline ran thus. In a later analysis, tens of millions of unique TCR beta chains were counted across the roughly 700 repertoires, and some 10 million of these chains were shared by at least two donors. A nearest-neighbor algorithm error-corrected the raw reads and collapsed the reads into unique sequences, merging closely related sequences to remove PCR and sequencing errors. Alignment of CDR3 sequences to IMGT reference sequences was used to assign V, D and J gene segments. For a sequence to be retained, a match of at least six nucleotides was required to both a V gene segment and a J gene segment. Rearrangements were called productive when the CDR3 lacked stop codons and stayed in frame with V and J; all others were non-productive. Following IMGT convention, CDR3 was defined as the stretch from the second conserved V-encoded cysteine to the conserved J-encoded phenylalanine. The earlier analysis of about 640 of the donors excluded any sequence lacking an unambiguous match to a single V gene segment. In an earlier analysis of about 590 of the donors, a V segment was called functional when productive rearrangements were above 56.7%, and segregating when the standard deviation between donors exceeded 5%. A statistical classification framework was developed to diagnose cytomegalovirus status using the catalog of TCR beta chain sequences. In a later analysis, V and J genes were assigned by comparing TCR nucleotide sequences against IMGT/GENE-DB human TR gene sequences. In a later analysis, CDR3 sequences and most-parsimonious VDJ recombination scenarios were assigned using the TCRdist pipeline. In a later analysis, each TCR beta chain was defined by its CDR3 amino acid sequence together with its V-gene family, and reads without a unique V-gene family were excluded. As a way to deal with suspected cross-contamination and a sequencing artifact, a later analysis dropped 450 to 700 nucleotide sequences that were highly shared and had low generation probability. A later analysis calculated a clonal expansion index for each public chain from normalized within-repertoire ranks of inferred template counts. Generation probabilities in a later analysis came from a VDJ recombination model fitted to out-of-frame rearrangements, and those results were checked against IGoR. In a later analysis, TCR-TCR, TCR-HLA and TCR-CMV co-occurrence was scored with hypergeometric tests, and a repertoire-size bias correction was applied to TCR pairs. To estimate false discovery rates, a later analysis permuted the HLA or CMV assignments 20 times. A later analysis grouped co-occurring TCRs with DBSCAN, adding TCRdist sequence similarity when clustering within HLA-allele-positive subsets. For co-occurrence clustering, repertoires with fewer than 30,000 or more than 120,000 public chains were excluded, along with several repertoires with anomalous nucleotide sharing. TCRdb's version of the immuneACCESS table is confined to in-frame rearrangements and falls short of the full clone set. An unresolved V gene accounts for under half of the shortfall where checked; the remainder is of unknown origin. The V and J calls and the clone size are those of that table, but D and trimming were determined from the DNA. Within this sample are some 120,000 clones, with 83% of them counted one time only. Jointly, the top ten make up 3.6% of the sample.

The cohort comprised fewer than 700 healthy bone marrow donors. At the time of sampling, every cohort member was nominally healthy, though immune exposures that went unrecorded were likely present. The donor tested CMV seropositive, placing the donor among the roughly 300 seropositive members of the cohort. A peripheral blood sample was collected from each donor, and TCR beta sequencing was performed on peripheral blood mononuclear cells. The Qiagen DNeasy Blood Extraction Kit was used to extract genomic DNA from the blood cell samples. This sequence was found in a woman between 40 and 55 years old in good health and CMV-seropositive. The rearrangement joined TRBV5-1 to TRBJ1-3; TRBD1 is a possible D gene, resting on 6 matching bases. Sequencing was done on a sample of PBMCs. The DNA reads TGCGCCAGCAGCTTGCAGGGGACTGGAAACACCATATATTTT. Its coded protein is CASSLQGTGNTIYF.